Below, 17 T cell receptor beta chains from the same sample are listed, as sequenced in a study of blood T cell repertoires in COVID-19. The table came from immunoSEQ multiplex PCR; TCRdb's copy has only in-frame clones and leaves some out. This sample has roughly 250,000 clones; around 82% occur once, and the top ten carry roughly 8.6%. The sample consisted of peripheral blood. These receptors all stem from a human donor in a cohort sampled during active COVID-19.

The V call is TRBV28, the J call TRBJ2-5, with D perhaps matching TRBD1 (6 bases). Germline V gives CDR1 MDHEN, CDR2 SYDVKM. This CDR3 is 12 amino acids long. Trimming cost V 8 bases and J 5 bases, with 12 bases left between them. CDR3 sequence: CASAQGLETQYF. The CDR3, as DNA: TGTGCCAGCGCACAGGGCCTCGAGACCCAGTACTTC.

This clone was detected only once. The CDR3 DNA follows: TGTGCCAGCAGCTTGTTTAGCGGTGAGCAGTTCTTC. It encodes CASSLFSGEQFF. This chain joins TRBV5-6 and TRBJ2-1; a possible D gene is TRBD2 (6 bases). The CDR3 length is 12 residues. Trimming pared 1 base from V and 9 bases from J, leaving 8 bases between. Germline V gene sequence: CDR1 SGHDT, CDR2 YYEEEE.

The V and J genes are TRBV2 and TRBJ1-1, with 7 bases identical to TRBD1. The CDR3 is made up of 13 amino acids. Trimming removed 6 bases from V and 7 bases from J; junction bases left unmatched: 8. CDR1 and CDR2 from the germline V gene are SNHLY and FYNNEI. CDR3: CASRKPGQSEAFF. The DNA for the CDR3 is TGTGCCAGCAGAAAGCCGGGACAGAGTGAAGCTTTCTTT.

The chain combines TRBV19 with TRBJ1-1; 9 bases fit TRBD1. Per the germline V gene, CDR1 is LNHDA and CDR2 is SQIVND (reference sequence). V trimming: 4 bases; J trimming: 13 bases; junction bases outside the gene matches: 7. This CDR3 comprises 12 residues. The CDR3 sequence: CASSTQPGQGFF. The CDR3 DNA reads as TGTGCCAGTAGTACCCAACCGGGACAGGGTTTCTTT.

CDR3 residues: CAGPPGYEQYF. The CDR3 DNA reads as TGTGCCGGCCCCCCGGGCTACGAGCAGTACTTC. V and J are TRBV24-1 and TRBJ2-7; D gene uncertain. This CDR3 has 11 residues. Germline CDR1 and CDR2: KGHDR and SFDVKD. Trimming pared 12 bases from V and 3 bases from J, leaving 11 bases between.

The rearrangement joins TRBV7-2 to TRBJ2-7; TRBD1 agrees at 11 bases. Per the germline V gene, CDR1 is SGHTA and CDR2 is FQGNSA. This CDR3 spans 14 amino acids. After removal of 6 bases from V and 3 bases from J, the junction contained 4 bases not matched to a gene. Here the CDR3 reads CASRRTGGFYEQYF. Written as DNA, the CDR3 is TGTGCCAGCAGGCGGACAGGGGGCTTCTACGAGCAGTACTTC. Combining the CDR3 with reference TRBV7-2 and TRBJ2-7 gives the whole variable domain GAGVSQSPSNKVTEKGKDVELRCDPISGHTALYWYRQSLGQGLEFLIYFQGNSAPDKSGLPSDRFSAERTGGSVSTLTIQRTQQEDSAVYLCASRRTGGFYEQYFGPGTRLTVT.

The chain is built from TRBV4-2 and TRBJ2-2, with D perhaps TRBD1 (6 bases). With 3 bases removed from V and 7 bases from J, the gap between germline ends came to 21 bases. Per germline, CDR1 LGHNA and CDR2 YNFKEQ. This CDR3 spans 17 amino acids. The CDR3 DNA reads as TGTGCCAGCAGCCATTTTCAGGGGACCGAATCGCGCGGGGAGCTGTTTTTT. This codes for CASSHFQGTESRGELFF.

This chain joins TRBV9 and TRBJ1-5; possibly TRBD1 for D (6 bases). Trimming removed 0 bases at V and 3 bases at J, with 10 bases between. The germline CDR1 and CDR2 sequences are SGDLS and YYNGEE. The CDR3 runs to 15 residues. The CDR3 nucleotides are TGTGCCAGCAGCGTAGGGGGGGGGCTCAATCAGCCCCAGCATTTT. Amino acid sequence: CASSVGGGLNQPQHF.

The chain couples TRBV19 to TRBJ2-7, with 7 bases matching TRBD2. The CDR3 loop spans 12 amino acids. Germline V gene data show CDR1 as LNHDA and CDR2 as SQIVND (reference sequence). The V gene end was trimmed by 7 bases and the J gene end by 5 bases; junction bases not matched to a gene: 5. This chain's CDR3 is CASKGLSHEQYF. In nucleotides, the CDR3 is TGTGCCAGTAAGGGACTATCTCACGAGCAGTACTTC.

The chain combines TRBV21-1 with TRBJ1-1; the table's TRBD1 call for D was not verified on the DNA. TRBV21-1 is described as a pseudogene. This CDR3 has 16 amino acids. The chain's CDR3 is CASSTPETGVNTEAFF. The CDR3 DNA follows: TGTGCCAGCAGCACGCCGGAGACAGGGGTTAACACTGAAGCTTTCTTT.

This clone was observed at least ten times. The rearrangement links TRBV5-4 to TRBJ2-7; D remains ambiguous. The CDR3 is made up of 12 amino acids. Trimming removed 3 bases from V and 3 bases from J, with 7 bases in between. The germline V gene encodes CDR1 SGHNT and CDR2 YYREEE (reference sequence). CDR3 DNA sequence: TGTGCCAGCAGCTCAGACAACTACGAGCAGTACTTC. Protein sequence: CASSSDNYEQYF.

This chain uses TRBV7-8 with TRBJ2-2, with D possibly TRBD1 on 6 matching bases. Germline CDR1 and CDR2: SGHVS and FQNEAQ. The CDR3 consists of 16 residues. V lost 5 bases, J lost 2 bases, and 15 bases lay in between. This CDR3 reads CASSRDWTANTGELFF. Here the CDR3 DNA reads TGTGCCAGCAGCCGAGATTGGACAGCTAACACCGGGGAGCTGTTTTTT.

A note on this clone: The same CDR3 can be traced to other DNA sequences in this sample. The V gene is TRBV5-6, the J gene TRBJ2-5; tentative D call: TRBD1 (5 bases). The CDR3 has 12 amino acids. The ends were cut back, 4 bases at V and 5 bases at J, with 9 bases in the middle. Looked up from germline, CDR1 is SGHDT and CDR2 is YYEEEE. Here the CDR3 reads CASSRGSETQYF. The CDR3 bases are TGTGCCAGCAGCAGGGGCAGTGAGACCCAGTACTTC.

This clone was seen just once. This chain uses TRBV18 with TRBJ1-2; D remains ambiguous. Per germline, CDR1 KGHSH and CDR2 LQKENI. V was cut by 0 bases and J by 4 bases, with 3 bases left in between. The CDR3 is 12 amino acids. CDR3 loop: CASSPPAYGYTF. The CDR3 DNA reads as TGTGCCAGCTCACCACCGGCCTATGGCTACACCTTC.

CDR3 loop: CASSPLAGGPGNEQFF. For the CDR3, the DNA is TGTGCCAGCTCACCACTGGCGGGGGGGCCGGGCAATGAGCAGTTCTTC. The chain recombines TRBV18 with TRBJ2-1; TRBD2 agrees at 9 bases. V lost 1 base, J lost 6 bases, and 7 bases stayed unmatched. CDR3 length equals 16 residues. Per germline, CDR1 KGHSH and CDR2 LQKENI.

This chain connects TRBV18 to TRBJ2-1; a weak D match, TRBD1 (5 bases). CDR1 is KGHSH, CDR2 LQKENI, per germline. The CDR3 has 14 residues. The V end lost 3 bases, the J end lost 4 bases, and 10 bases lay between the germline ends. The CDR3 loop reads CASSPKGVYNEQFF. The CDR3 DNA reads TGTGCCAGCTCACCTAAAGGGGTTTACAATGAGCAGTTCTTC.

This clone was detected many times. The chain uses TRBV6-1 and TRBJ2-7, with unresolved D. Trimming took off 0 bases at V and 3 bases at J, with 12 bases between the two ends. This CDR3 has 15 amino acids. Looked up from germline, CDR1 is MNHNS and CDR2 is SASEGT. DNA of the CDR3: TGTGCCAGCAGTGAAGCTCACACCACAGACTACGAGCAGTACTTC. Protein sequence: CASSEAHTTDYEQYF.